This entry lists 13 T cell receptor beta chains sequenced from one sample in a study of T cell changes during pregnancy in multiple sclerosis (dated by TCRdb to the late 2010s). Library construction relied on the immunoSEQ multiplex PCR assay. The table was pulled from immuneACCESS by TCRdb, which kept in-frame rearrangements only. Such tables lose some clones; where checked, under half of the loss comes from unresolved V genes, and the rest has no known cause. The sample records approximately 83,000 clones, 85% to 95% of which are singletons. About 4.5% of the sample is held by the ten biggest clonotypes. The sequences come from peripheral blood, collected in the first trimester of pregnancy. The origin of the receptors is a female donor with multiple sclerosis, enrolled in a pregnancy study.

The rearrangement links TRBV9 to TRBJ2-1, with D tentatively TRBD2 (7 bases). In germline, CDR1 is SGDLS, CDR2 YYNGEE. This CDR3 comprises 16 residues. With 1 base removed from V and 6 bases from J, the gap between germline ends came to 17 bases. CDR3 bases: TGTGCCAGCAGCGTACTAAGCGGGGAAGGGGGCAATGAGCAGTTCTTC. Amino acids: CASSVLSGEGGNEQFF.

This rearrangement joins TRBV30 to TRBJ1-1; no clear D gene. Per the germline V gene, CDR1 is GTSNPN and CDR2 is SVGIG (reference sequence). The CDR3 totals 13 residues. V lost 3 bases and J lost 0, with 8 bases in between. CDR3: CAWRQNMNTEAFF. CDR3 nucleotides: TGTGCCTGGAGACAGAACATGAACACTGAAGCTTTCTTT.

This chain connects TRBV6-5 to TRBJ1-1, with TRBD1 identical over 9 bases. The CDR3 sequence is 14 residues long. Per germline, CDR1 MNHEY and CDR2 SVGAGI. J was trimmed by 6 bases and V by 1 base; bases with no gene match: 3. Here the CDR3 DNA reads TGTGCCAGCAGTTACTTTGACAGGGGGGCTGAAGCTTTCTTT. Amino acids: CASSYFDRGAEAFF.

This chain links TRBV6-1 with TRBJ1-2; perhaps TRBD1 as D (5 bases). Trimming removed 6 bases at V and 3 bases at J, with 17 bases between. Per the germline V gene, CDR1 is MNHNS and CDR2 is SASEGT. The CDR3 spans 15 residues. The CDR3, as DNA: TGTGCCAGCAGCGGGGGACCCTTTAGAGACTATGGCTACACCTTC. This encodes CASSGGPFRDYGYTF.

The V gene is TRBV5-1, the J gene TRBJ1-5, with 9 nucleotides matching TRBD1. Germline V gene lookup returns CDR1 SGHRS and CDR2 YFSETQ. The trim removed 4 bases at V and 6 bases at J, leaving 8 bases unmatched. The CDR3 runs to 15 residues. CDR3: CASSIGQGNSQPQHF. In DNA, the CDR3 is TGCGCCAGCAGCATCGGACAGGGGAACTCTCAGCCCCAGCATTTT.

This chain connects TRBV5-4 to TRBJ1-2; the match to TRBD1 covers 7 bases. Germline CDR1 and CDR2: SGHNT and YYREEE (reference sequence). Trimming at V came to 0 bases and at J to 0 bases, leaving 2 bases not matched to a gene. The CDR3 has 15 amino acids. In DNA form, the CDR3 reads TGTGCCAGCAGCTTGGTAGGGGGCTCTAACTATGGCTACACCTTC. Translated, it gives CASSLVGGSNYGYTF.

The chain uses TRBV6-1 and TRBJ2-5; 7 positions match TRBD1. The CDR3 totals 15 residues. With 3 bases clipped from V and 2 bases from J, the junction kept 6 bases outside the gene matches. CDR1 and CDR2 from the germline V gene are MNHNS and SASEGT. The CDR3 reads CASSEQTGTQETQYF. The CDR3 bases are TGTGCCAGCAGTGAGCAGACAGGGACACAAGAGACCCAGTACTTC.

In DNA, the CDR3 is TGTGCCAGCAGCTTAAGACAGGAGAACACTGAAGCTTTCTTT. Protein product: CASSLRQENTEAFF. The chain joins TRBV11-2 to TRBJ1-1, with a possible D match to TRBD1 (6 bases). CDR3 length: 14 amino acids. V was shortened by 2 bases and J by 1 base, with 8 bases between the two germline ends. Germline CDR1 SGHAT, CDR2 FQNNGV.

DNA for the CDR3: TGTGCCAGTAGTCCGGCAGACAGGGTGACGGTTGGCTACACCTTC. Encoded protein: CASSPADRVTVGYTF. The genes are TRBV19 and TRBJ1-2; 7 bases agree with TRBD1. The trim removed 5 bases at V and 7 bases at J, leaving 13 bases unmatched. CDR1 LNHDA and CDR2 SQIVND come from the germline V gene (reference sequence). This CDR3 is built from 15 residues.

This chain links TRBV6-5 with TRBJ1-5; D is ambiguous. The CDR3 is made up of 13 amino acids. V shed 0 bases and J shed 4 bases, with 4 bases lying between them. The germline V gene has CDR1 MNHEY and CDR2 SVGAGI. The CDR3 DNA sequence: TGTGCCAGCAGTTACTCCTCTAATCAGCCCCAGCATTTT. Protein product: CASSYSSNQPQHF.

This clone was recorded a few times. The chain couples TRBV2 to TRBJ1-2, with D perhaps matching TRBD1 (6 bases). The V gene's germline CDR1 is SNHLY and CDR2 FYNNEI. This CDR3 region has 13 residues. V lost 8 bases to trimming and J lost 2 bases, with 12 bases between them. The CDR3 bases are TGTGCCAGCCACAGGGACCGAAACTATGGCTACACCTTC. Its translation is CASHRDRNYGYTF.

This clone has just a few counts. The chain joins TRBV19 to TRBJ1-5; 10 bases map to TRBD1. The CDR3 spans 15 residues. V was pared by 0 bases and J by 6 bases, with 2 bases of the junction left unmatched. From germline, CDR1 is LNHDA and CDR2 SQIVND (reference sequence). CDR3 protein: CASSIEGDRGQPQHF. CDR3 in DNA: TGTGCCAGTAGTATAGAGGGGGACAGGGGTCAGCCCCAGCATTTT.

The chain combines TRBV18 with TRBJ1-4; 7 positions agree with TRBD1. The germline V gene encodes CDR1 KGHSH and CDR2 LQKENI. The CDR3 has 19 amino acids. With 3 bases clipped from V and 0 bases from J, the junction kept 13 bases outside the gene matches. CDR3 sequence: CASSPFLGDSHATNEKLFF. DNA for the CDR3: TGTGCCAGCTCACCCTTCTTGGGGGACAGCCATGCAACTAATGAAAAACTGTTTTTT. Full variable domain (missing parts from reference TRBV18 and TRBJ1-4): NAGVMQNPRHLVRRRGQEARLRCSPMKGHSHVYWYRQLPEEGLKFMVYLQKENIIDESGMPKERFSAEFPKEGPSILRIQQVVRGDSAAYFCASSPFLGDSHATNEKLFFGSGTQLSVL.